This T cell receptor beta chain is from a study of identical twins. General study findings and limits: High-abundance cord blood beta clonotypes had fewer insertions; memory repertoires showed none.

The V end was cut by 2 bases, the J end by 2 bases, with 4 bases between. CDR3 length: 12 residues. Germline CDR1 and CDR2: DFQATT and SNEGSKA (reference sequence). This clonotype showed up many times. Its target is unknown. MiXCR, run by TCRdb on the 5' RACE reads, gives a single entry per CDR3 protein. The sample lists roughly 750,000 distinct CDR3 sequences, over 20% seen once, with 4.3% in the top ten. The data were also submitted as part of a second study, on T cells expressing NK-cell markers. That source adds: CD3+CD56+NKG2C+, CD3+CD56+NKG2C- and CD3+CD56-NKG2C+ T cells, once sorted, supplied the TCR beta repertoires.

Sequenced: PBMCs. The sequence derives from a woman aged 18-29 years in good health. The chain uses TRBV20-1 and TRBJ1-5; D ambiguous. The CDR3 spells CSARTGNQPQHF. The DNA of the CDR3 is TGCAGTGCTAGAACGGGCAATCAGCCCCAGCATTTT.